This is a list of T cell receptor beta chains from one sample in a study of blood T cell repertoires in COVID-19. The protocol was immunoSEQ multiplex PCR, while the TCRdb copy is restricted to in-frame clones and leaves out a portion. The table records approximately 300,000 clones, roughly 87% of them present only once. Sequenced input: PBMCs or T cells enriched from blood (not recorded which). The origin of the receptors is a woman in her 30s who had recovered from COVID-19. The CDR3 runs from the conserved cysteine through the conserved F or W. Each record gives: V gene, CDR3 protein.

>TRBV6-5
CASSRDRQGYSPLHF
>TRBV28
CASTVGQGRSYEQYF
>TRBV4-2
CASSQDSQRARNTEAFF
>TRBV19
CASSTRDRGLTIRNQPQHF
>TRBV7-2
CASSFGQGNTEAFF
>TRBV6-2/TRBV6-3
CASSDPGGIGQPQHF
>TRBV5-1
CASSGAGTGGTANVLTF
>TRBV2
CASSDRDRNQPQHF
>TRBV19
CASSIAGQGASGANVLTF
>TRBV25-1
CASSEGASGNTIYF
>TRBV6-1
CASSARRTGPNQPQHF
>TRBV11-2
CASSRHRERDTEAFF
>TRBV6-5
CASSYSAGRNYGYTF
>TRBV25-1
CASSEGVRAYEQYF
>TRBV18
CASSQDRGTGNTIYF
>TRBV2
CASRGQGNVFLNTEAFF
>TRBV14
CASSPGGSYNEQFF
>TRBV30
CAWSPPGQGLRGTEAFF
>TRBV6-2/TRBV6-3
CASSYLAGGRTPDTQYF
>TRBV9
CASSVGVGQAHSGNTIYF
>TRBV27
CASNTSPGVNTEAFF
>TRBV30
CAWGAGGGQPQHF
>TRBV29-1
CTSTEPHYGYTF
>TRBV19
CASSIGGTSGTNTGELFF
>TRBV5-1
CASSRGDSSGNTIYF
>TRBV3-1/TRBV3-2
CASNPSGGGSVQYF
>TRBV5-5
CASSWTDLNTEAFF
>TRBV5-6
CASSLADRGWIGGYTF
>TRBV5-4
CASSSVSGNTEAFF
>TRBV5-1
CASSEQGISNYGYTF
>TRBV4-3
CASSQEQQFNQPQHF